The 13 T cell receptor beta chains reported below all come from one sample, sequenced in a study of T cell changes during pregnancy in multiple sclerosis. TCRdb's copy holds only in-frame clones and misses some; the assay was immunoSEQ multiplex PCR. The data show tens of thousands of clones, about 96% seen once. The material sequenced was peripheral blood, taken in the second trimester of pregnancy. All receptors derive from a female donor with multiple sclerosis, enrolled in a pregnancy study.

The chain is built from TRBV10-1 and TRBJ2-2; 7 nucleotides align to TRBD2. V shed 4 bases and J 0 bases; nucleotides not matched to a gene: 14. Per germline, CDR1 WNHNN and CDR2 SYGVQD (reference sequence). CDR3 length equals 19 residues. CDR3 in DNA: TGCGCCAGCAGTGGTCTGGGAGCAGCGGGACTCCCGAACACCGGGGAGCTGTTTTTT. This encodes CASSGLGAAGLPNTGELFF.

The genes are TRBV9 and TRBJ1-1, with 8 bases lining up with TRBD1. This CDR3 is 15 amino acids long. Germline-derived CDR1 and CDR2 are SGDLS and YYNGEE. V lost 2 bases to trimming and J lost 0 bases; unmatched junction nucleotides: 3. The CDR3 sequence is CASSVSGGLNTEAFF. The CDR3 region has the DNA TGTGCCAGCAGCGTCTCAGGGGGCTTGAACACTGAAGCTTTCTTT.

The chain carries TRBV19 and TRBJ2-6; TRBD1 might be the D (6 bases). The CDR3 is 16 amino acids. The V gene's germline CDR1 is LNHDA and CDR2 SQIVND (reference sequence). Trimming stripped 6 bases from V and 2 bases from J, with 14 bases between. The CDR3 region has the DNA TGTGCCAGTAGAAAGAGACAGGAACCTGGGGCCAACGTCCTGACTTTC. Translated, it gives CASRKRQEPGANVLTF.

The chain recombines TRBV5-1 with TRBJ1-1; TRBD1 aligns across 8 bases. Losses at the gene ends were 4 bases for V and 10 bases for J; bases not matched to a gene: 9. The germline CDR1 and CDR2 sequences are SGHRS and YFSETQ. The CDR3 runs 13 residues. CDR3 residues: CASSVDRGRGAFF. Written as DNA, the CDR3 is TGCGCCAGCAGCGTCGACAGGGGTAGGGGAGCTTTCTTT.

The chain carries TRBV4-1 and TRBJ2-1; 10 bases align to TRBD2. The CDR3 has 16 residues. V was clipped by 0 bases and J by 4 bases; unmatched bases: 3. The germline gives CDR1 MGHRA, CDR2 YSYEKL. The chain's CDR3 is CASSQDTSGIYNEQFF. In DNA, the CDR3 is TGCGCCAGCAGCCAAGATACTAGCGGGATTTACAATGAGCAGTTCTTC.

V usage is TRBV1 and J usage is TRBJ2-7; the table's D call of TRBD2 was not tested on the DNA. TRBV1 is deemed a pseudogene. The CDR3 runs 16 residues. The CDR3 sequence: CTSSQTFSGSSYEQYF. The CDR3 region has the DNA TGCACCAGCAGCCAAACCTTTAGCGGGAGCTCCTACGAGCAGTACTTC.

J is TRBJ2-3 and V is TRBV13; D unresolved. Germline-derived CDR1 and CDR2 are PRHDT and FYEKMQ (reference sequence). The CDR3 covers 14 residues. V shed 4 bases and J shed 4 bases, with 12 bases lying between them. The CDR3 here is CASSSPSLSDTQYF. In nucleotides, the CDR3 is TGTGCCAGCAGCTCCCCCTCTCTGTCAGATACGCAGTATTTT.

The chain couples TRBV29-1 to TRBJ2-1, with 7 bases fitting TRBD2. The CDR3 length is 14 residues. The V segment lost 3 bases and the J segment 4 bases; nucleotides outside the gene matches: 6. Per germline, CDR1 SQVTM and CDR2 ANQGSEA. CDR3 DNA sequence: TGCAGCGTTGAGGGCGGGAGTCTTTACAATGAGCAGTTCTTC. Its protein is CSVEGGSLYNEQFF.

V and J are TRBV5-4 and TRBJ2-7, with 12 bases lining up with TRBD1. J gave up 5 bases and V 3 bases, and 6 bases lay outside the gene matches. The CDR3 is made up of 15 amino acids. From germline, CDR1 is SGHNT and CDR2 YYREEE (reference sequence). The CDR3 region has the DNA TGTGCCAGCAGCTGGGGGACAGGGGGCCTCAACGAGCAGTACTTC. This translates into CASSWGTGGLNEQYF.

The CDR3 sequence is CASSLETGQTVSGNTIYF. CDR3 DNA sequence: TGTGCCAGCAGCCTTGAGACAGGGCAGACGGTTTCTGGAAACACCATATATTTT. V gene TRBV5-6 combines with J gene TRBJ1-3; 7 nucleotides line up with TRBD1. Germline V lookup: CDR1 SGHDT, CDR2 YYEEEE. This CDR3 has 18 amino acids. The V gene end was trimmed by 4 bases and the J gene end by 1 base; junction bases not matched to a gene: 14.

This clone has a single count. The chain couples TRBV2 to TRBJ2-3; 14 nucleotides agree with TRBD2. The CDR3 extends over 17 amino acids. The germline gives CDR1 SNHLY, CDR2 FYNNEI. Unmatched junction bases numbered 6, after V lost 3 bases and J lost 4 bases. In nucleotides, the CDR3 is TGTGCCAGCAGTGATAGACTAGCGGGAGGGGTTCCAGATACGCAGTATTTT. It yields the protein CASSDRLAGGVPDTQYF.

The chain employs TRBV5-1 and TRBJ1-1; possible D gene TRBD1, 5 bases. The V gene's germline CDR1 is SGHRS and CDR2 YFSETQ. V gave up 6 bases and J gave up 2 bases, with 14 bases separating them. This CDR3 is 14 amino acids long. DNA of the CDR3: TGCGCCAGCACCTGGGGGGTGACTAACACTGAAGCTTTCTTT. Translated, it gives CASTWGVTNTEAFF. The full variable domain, in which reference TRBV5-1 and TRBJ1-1 provide the parts outside the CDR3, is KAGVTQTPRYLIKTRGQQVTLSCSPISGHRSVSWYQQTPGQGLQFLFEYFSETQRNKGNFPGRFSGRQFSNSRSEMNVSTLELGDSALYLCASTWGVTNTEAFFGQGTRLTVV.

The sample holds a few counts of this clone. V gene TRBV4-2 combines with J gene TRBJ2-7; D remains unclear. This CDR3 has 15 residues. V lost 4 bases, J lost 1 base, and 14 bases lay in between. Germline-derived CDR1 and CDR2 are LGHNA and YNFKEQ. For the CDR3, the DNA is TGTGCCAGCAGCCCCTCACGAATCGGTTCCTACGAGCAGTACTTC. Translation gives CASSPSRIGSYEQYF.